The rows below give T cell receptor beta chains drawn from one sample of a study of technical replicates of blood from a few donors. Sequenced by immunoSEQ multiplex PCR; TCRdb stores in-frame clones only, minus some. This sample has tens of thousands of clones; around 91% occur once, and the top ten carry 0.37%. The sample comprised T cells isolated from PBMCs. Receptors were obtained from a human donor in good health. Some clones in this sample may be carry-over from other donors' samples. The CDR3 runs from the conserved cysteine through the conserved F or W. Each record gives: CDR3 protein, CDR3 DNA, clone size, J gene, V gene, D gene. The D gene is left open where the match is weak. A row's size may be missing; if present it is once, few, many or a size class.

CDR3: CASSLGASTNEKLFF
DNA: TGTGCCAGCAGCTTGGGGGCTTCAACTAATGAAAAACTGTTTTTT
size: -
J: TRBJ1-4
V: TRBV5-4
D: -

CDR3: CASSRAGVGYEQYF
DNA: TGCGCCAGCAGCCGAGCGGGAGTAGGCTACGAGCAGTACTTC
size: -
J: TRBJ2-7
V: TRBV4-1
D: TRBD2

CDR3: CASSRSGQGVIIYGYTF
DNA: TGTGCCAGCAGCCGATCGGGACAGGGGGTAATTATCTATGGCTACACCTTC
size: once
J: TRBJ1-2
V: TRBV16
D: TRBD1

CDR3: CASAQGTGNTGELFF
DNA: TGTGCCAGTGCCCAAGGGACAGGCAACACCGGGGAGCTGTTTTTT
size: -
J: TRBJ2-2
V: TRBV19
D: TRBD1

CDR3: CASSRGAPYSTEQYF
DNA: TGTGCCAGCAGTCGGGGGGCTCCTTACTCAACCGAGCAGTACTTC
size: -
J: TRBJ2-7
V: TRBV6-5
D: -

CDR3: CASSASSGQETQYF
DNA: TGTGCCAGCAGCGCCTCTAGCGGGCAAGAGACCCAGTACTTC
size: -
J: TRBJ2-5
V: TRBV9
D: TRBD2

CDR3: CASSLGARGGLPFF
DNA: TGTGCCAGCAGCTTAGGGGCCCGCGGGGGTCTCCCCTTCTTC
size: few
J: TRBJ2-7
V: TRBV7-9
D: TRBD2

CDR3: CASSLAASRREQYF
DNA: TGTGCCAGCAGCTTAGCCGCATCGAGGAGAGAGCAGTACTTC
size: -
J: TRBJ2-7
V: TRBV11-2
D: -

CDR3: CASSVGASQETQYF
DNA: TGTGCCAGCAGCGTAGGGGCCAGTCAAGAGACCCAGTACTTC
size: -
J: TRBJ2-5
V: TRBV9
D: -

CDR3: CASSTGTGSYEQFF
DNA: TGTGCCAGCAGCACCGGGACAGGGTCTTATGAGCAGTTCTTC
size: -
J: TRBJ2-1
V: TRBV27
D: TRBD1

CDR3: CASSPPQGNRYF
DNA: TGTGCCAGCTCACCGCCACAGGGGAATCGGTACTTC
size: -
J: TRBJ2-4
V: TRBV18
D: TRBD1

CDR3: CASSLLRDYYGYTF
DNA: TGTGCCAGCAGCTTACTCCGGGACTACTATGGCTACACCTTC
size: -
J: TRBJ1-2
V: TRBV7-8
D: -

CDR3: CASSFGLAGAPANTGELFF
DNA: TGTGCCAGCAGCTTTGGACTAGCGGGAGCCCCCGCGAACACCGGGGAGCTGTTTTTT
size: -
J: TRBJ2-2
V: TRBV7-9
D: TRBD2

CDR3: CASSGGWTSGDGETQYF
DNA: TGTGCCAGCAGTGGAGGCTGGACTAGCGGGGATGGAGAGACCCAGTACTTC
size: -
J: TRBJ2-5
V: TRBV6-1
D: TRBD2

CDR3: CASSLGPRPGELFF
DNA: TGTGCCAGCAGCTTGGGACCTAGGCCCGGGGAGCTGTTTTTT
size: once
J: TRBJ2-2
V: TRBV5-6
D: -

CDR3: CASSQVALMEEKLFF
DNA: TGCGCCAGCAGCCAAGTCGCCCTTATGGAGGAAAAACTGTTTTTT
size: once
J: TRBJ1-4
V: TRBV4-1
D: -

CDR3: CASSASRSGEKLFF
DNA: TGTGCCAGCAGTGCGAGCCGATCTGGTGAAAAACTGTTTTTT
size: -
J: TRBJ1-4
V: TRBV28
D: -

CDR3: CASGGGWAGAINEQFF
DNA: TGTGCCAGCGGAGGAGGGTGGGCGGGAGCAATCAATGAGCAGTTCTTC
size: few
J: TRBJ2-1
V: TRBV7-9
D: TRBD2

CDR3: CASSHQGANEKLFF
DNA: TGTGCCAGCAGCCATCAGGGGGCTAATGAAAAACTGTTTTTT
size: -
J: TRBJ1-4
V: TRBV13
D: TRBD1

CDR3: CSGSGTSGPRDEQYF
DNA: TGCAGCGGATCTGGGACTAGCGGGCCCCGGGACGAGCAGTACTTC
size: -
J: TRBJ2-7
V: TRBV29-1
D: TRBD2

CDR3: CASSEPVGDYRTDTQYF
DNA: TGCGCCAGCAGCGAACCCGTTGGGGACTACCGCACAGATACGCAGTATTTT
size: few
J: TRBJ2-3
V: TRBV10-1
D: TRBD2

CDR3: CASSLGPEREENTEAFF
DNA: TGTGCTAGCAGCTTAGGTCCCGAACGTGAGGAGAACACTGAAGCTTTCTTT
size: few
J: TRBJ1-1
V: TRBV7-7
D: -

CDR3: CASSLRRDSYEQYF
DNA: TGTGCCAGCAGTTTACGGCGGGACTCCTACGAGCAGTACTTC
size: -
J: TRBJ2-7
V: TRBV27
D: -

CDR3: CASSLGLAEETQYF
DNA: TGTGCCAGCAGCTTAGGACTAGCGGAAGAGACCCAGTACTTC
size: -
J: TRBJ2-5
V: TRBV7-9
D: TRBD2

CDR3: CSAYSAGAETQYF
DNA: TGCAGCGCCTATTCCGCAGGGGCAGAGACCCAGTACTTC
size: -
J: TRBJ2-5
V: TRBV29-1
D: -

CDR3: CASSFGGSEQFF
DNA: TGCGCCAGCAGCTTTGGGGGGTCTGAGCAGTTCTTC
size: -
J: TRBJ2-1
V: TRBV5-1
D: -

CDR3: CASSKKASGLREQYF
DNA: TGTGCCAGCTCGAAAAAAGCGAGCGGGTTAAGGGAGCAGTACTTC
size: -
J: TRBJ2-7
V: TRBV18
D: -

CDR3: CASSRTGYHEQYF
DNA: TGTGCCAGCAGCCGGACAGGGTACCACGAGCAGTACTTC
size: -
J: TRBJ2-7
V: TRBV5-5
D: TRBD1

CDR3: CASSSVLNSNQPQHF
DNA: TGTGCCAGCAGTTCGGTCTTAAATAGCAATCAGCCCCAGCATTTT
size: -
J: TRBJ1-5
V: TRBV27
D: -

CDR3: CASSPGGATGEQYF
DNA: TGTGCCAGCAGCCCTGGGGGGGCCACGGGCGAGCAGTACTTC
size: -
J: TRBJ2-7
V: TRBV6-6
D: -

CDR3: CASNEQGAPRETQYF
DNA: TGTGCCAGCAACGAACAGGGGGCCCCTCGAGAGACCCAGTACTTC
size: -
J: TRBJ2-5
V: TRBV6-5
D: TRBD1

CDR3: CASSQFVSGENQETQYF
DNA: TGTGCCAGCAGCCAATTCGTGTCAGGCGAAAACCAAGAGACCCAGTACTTC
size: -
J: TRBJ2-5
V: TRBV14
D: -

CDR3: CATGTGYEQYF
DNA: TGTGCAACCGGGACAGGCTACGAGCAGTACTTC
size: -
J: TRBJ2-7
V: TRBV6-1
D: TRBD1

CDR3: CASSLAGQAVPEAFF
DNA: TGTGCCAGCAGCTTAGCGGGACAGGCTGTCCCTGAAGCTTTCTTT
size: -
J: TRBJ1-1
V: TRBV7-9
D: TRBD1

CDR3: CASSSPTSGSLGELFF
DNA: TGTGCCAGCAGCTCCCCGACTAGCGGGAGTCTGGGGGAGCTGTTTTTT
size: -
J: TRBJ2-2
V: TRBV27
D: TRBD2

CDR3: CASSQRGNSYNEQFF
DNA: TGCGCCAGCAGCCAAAGGGGGAACTCCTACAATGAGCAGTTCTTC
size: -
J: TRBJ2-1
V: TRBV4-1
D: -

CDR3: CASSLKTGAGGFF
DNA: TGCGCCAGCAGCCTAAAGACAGGAGCCGGGGGGTTCTTT
size: -
J: TRBJ1-1
V: TRBV5-1
D: -

CDR3: CASSWTTIEPDTQYF
DNA: TGTGCCAGCAGTTGGACTACAATCGAACCAGATACGCAGTATTTT
size: -
J: TRBJ2-3
V: TRBV28
D: -

CDR3: CSVPGPGLAGGGSYNEQFF
DNA: TGCAGCGTCCCTGGGCCCGGACTAGCGGGAGGAGGGTCCTACAATGAGCAGTTCTTC
size: once
J: TRBJ2-1
V: TRBV29-1
D: TRBD2

CDR3: CASSFRGSNQPQHF
DNA: TGTGCCAGCAGTTTTAGGGGTTCCAATCAGCCCCAGCATTTT
size: once
J: TRBJ1-5
V: TRBV7-8
D: -

CDR3: CASSYGAGAGQETQYF
DNA: TGTGCCAGCAGTTATGGAGCGGGGGCCGGGCAAGAGACCCAGTACTTC
size: -
J: TRBJ2-5
V: TRBV6-5
D: TRBD2

CDR3: CSVGSHEQYF
DNA: TGCAGCGTTGGGAGCCACGAGCAGTACTTC
size: -
J: TRBJ2-7
V: TRBV29-1
D: -

CDR3: CASSPHYPTGAVQYF
DNA: TGTGCCAGCAGTCCACACTATCCGACAGGGGCTGTGCAGTACTTC
size: -
J: TRBJ2-7
V: TRBV25-1
D: TRBD1

CDR3: CASSLGQPVYNEQFF
DNA: TGTGCCAGCAGCTTGGGACAGCCCGTCTACAATGAGCAGTTCTTC
size: -
J: TRBJ2-1
V: TRBV5-6
D: -

CDR3: CASRGFTEDAYGYTF
DNA: TGTGCCAGCCGGGGGTTTACAGAGGACGCCTATGGCTACACCTTC
size: -
J: TRBJ1-2
V: TRBV14
D: -

CDR3: CASSFGAAGDNFNYGYTF
DNA: TGTGCCAGCAGTTTTGGGGCGGCAGGCGACAACTTTAACTATGGCTACACCTTC
size: -
J: TRBJ1-2
V: TRBV7-9
D: -

CDR3: CASSEESTYQETQYF
DNA: TGTGCCAGCAGTGAGGAGAGTACGTACCAAGAGACCCAGTACTTC
size: -
J: TRBJ2-5
V: TRBV6-1
D: -

CDR3: CASSFPAGRSTDTQYF
DNA: TGTGCCAGCAGCTTTCCGGCGGGAAGAAGCACAGATACGCAGTATTTT
size: -
J: TRBJ2-3
V: TRBV11-2
D: -

CDR3: CASSDSRGGQGEFYEQYF
DNA: TGTGCCAGCAGCGATTCCCGCGGGGGGCAGGGGGAATTCTACGAGCAGTACTTC
size: -
J: TRBJ2-7
V: TRBV6-4
D: -

CDR3: CASSLGTGTFWSNQPQHF
DNA: TGTGCCAGCAGCCTCGGGACAGGGACATTTTGGAGCAATCAGCCCCAGCATTTT
size: few
J: TRBJ1-5
V: TRBV7-6
D: TRBD1

CDR3: CASGPTDEQFF
DNA: TGTGCTAGTGGTCCGACAGATGAGCAGTTCTTC
size: -
J: TRBJ2-1
V: TRBV12-5
D: -

CDR3: CASQGGGFYEQYF
DNA: TGTGCCAGCCAAGGCGGGGGGTTCTACGAGCAGTACTTC
size: -
J: TRBJ2-7
V: TRBV7-9
D: TRBD2

CDR3: CSVVLAGGPGELFF
DNA: TGCAGCGTTGTATTGGCAGGGGGGCCCGGGGAGCTGTTTTTT
size: -
J: TRBJ2-2
V: TRBV29-1
D: -

CDR3: CASSFQFNPTSGRRAGELFF
DNA: TGTGCCAGCAGTTTCCAGTTCAATCCGACTAGCGGGAGGAGAGCCGGGGAGCTGTTTTTT
size: -
J: TRBJ2-2
V: TRBV28
D: TRBD2

CDR3: CSATTGTSADTQYF
DNA: TGCAGCGCCACGACCGGGACTAGCGCAGATACGCAGTATTTT
size: -
J: TRBJ2-3
V: TRBV29-1
D: TRBD2